Below, 32 T cell receptor beta chains from the same sample are listed, as sequenced in a study of breast tumors, draining lymph nodes, adjacent tissues. TCRdb reprocessed the multiplex PCR reads via MiXCR and lists one record per CDR3 protein. The table records 200,000 or so distinct CDR3 sequences, about 32% of them present only once. Axillary draining lymph nodes of breast cancer patients supplied the node samples. Sequenced: axillary lymph node tissue. These receptors were taken from a female donor with breast cancer. Some clones in this sample may be carry-over from other donors' samples.

This clonotype was picked up many times. CDR3 in DNA: TGTGCCAGCAAGACTAGCGGGAAGGAGACCCAGTACTTC. Residues: CASKTSGKETQYF. This chain connects TRBV19 to TRBJ2-5, with 11 bases matching TRBD2. The CDR3 loop spans 13 amino acids. The V gene's germline CDR1 is LNHDA and CDR2 SQIVND (reference sequence). Trimming removed 9 bases from V and 5 bases from J; junction bases left unmatched: 5. The variable domain in full, completed from reference TRBV19 and TRBJ2-5, reads DGGITQSPKYLFRKEGQNVTLSCEQNLNHDAMYWYRQDPGQGLRLIYYSQIVNDFQKGDIAEGYSVSREKKESFPLTVTSAQKNPTAFYLCASKTSGKETQYFGPGTRLLVL.

About this clonotype itself: The junction departs from germline at one end; a sequencing error may be responsible. The genes are TRBV6-5 and TRBJ2-1; 7 nucleotides agree with TRBD1. Germline V lookup: CDR1 MNHEY, CDR2 SVGAGI. The CDR3 length is 17 residues. CDR3 loop: CVSSLGTAYTRGNEQFF. CDR3 nucleotides: TGTGTCAGCAGTCTGGGGACAGCTTATACTCGAGGCAATGAGCAGTTCTTC.

On this clonotype itself: At one end, the junction sequence differs from germline, possibly due to a read error. This chain uses TRBV4-3 with TRBJ1-6; no clear D. This CDR3 spans 9 amino acids. CDR1 and CDR2 (germline): LGHNA, YSLEER. CDR3 in amino acids: CASSQDWQF. CDR3 sequence (DNA): TGCGCCAGCAGCCAAGACTGGCAGTTT.

The genes are TRBV5-1 and TRBJ2-3; D uncertain. This CDR3 has 9 amino acids. The V gene lost 1 base and the J gene lost 9 bases, with 0 bases spanning the gap. CDR1 is SGHRS and CDR2 is YFSETQ in the germline V gene. CDR3 bases: TGCGCCAGCAGCTTGACGCAGTATTTT. Translating it yields CASSLTQYF.

This clonotype came up many times. This sequence joins TRBV24-1 and TRBJ2-1; TRBD2 aligns across 8 bases. The CDR3 is 16 amino acids. V shed 4 bases and J 8 bases; nucleotides not matched to a gene: 12. Germline-derived CDR1 and CDR2 are KGHDR and SFDVKD. The CDR3 reads CATSDPGASGWDEQFF. As DNA, the CDR3 is TGTGCCACCAGTGACCCTGGGGCTAGCGGGTGGGATGAGCAGTTCTTC.

This clonotype was seen ten or more times. This chain connects TRBV20-1 to TRBJ2-3, with 8 bases identical to TRBD2. CDR3 length: 11 residues. Per germline, CDR1 DFQATT and CDR2 SNEGSKA (reference sequence). CDR3 in amino acids: CSPIAGDTQYF. In DNA, the CDR3 is TGCAGCCCCATAGCGGGGGATACGCAGTATTTT.

In its sample, this clonotype is medium-sized (0.01 to 0.1%). V usage is TRBV29-1 and J usage is TRBJ2-3; D uncertain. The germline CDR1 and CDR2 sequences are SQVTM and ANQGSEA. This CDR3 region has 14 residues. V was pared by 7 bases and J by 1 base, with 15 bases between. CDR3 DNA: TGCAGCGCTAGAGCGAGCCTCGGCACAGATACGCAGTATTTT. It yields the protein CSARASLGTDTQYF.

This clonotype was detected many times. The chain links TRBV7-2 to TRBJ1-2; D is ambiguous. The V gene lost 1 base and the J gene lost 2 bases, with 8 bases spanning the gap. Germline V gene lookup returns CDR1 SGHTA and CDR2 FQGNSA. The CDR3 has 14 amino acids. CDR3 sequence reads: CASSLGPRNYGYTF. DNA of the CDR3: TGTGCCAGCAGCTTAGGGCCGAGGAACTATGGCTACACCTTC.

This chain uses TRBV19 with TRBJ1-6; no clear D. V lost 3 bases, J lost 0 bases, and 12 bases lay in between. The CDR3 contains 17 residues. Germline V CDR1 and CDR2: LNHDA, SQIVND (reference sequence). The CDR3 is CASSIIDGSSYNSPLHF. The CDR3 DNA is TGTGCCAGTAGTATCATTGACGGGAGCTCCTATAATTCACCCCTCCACTTT.

This clonotype has ten or more counts. The J gene is TRBJ2-3, the V gene TRBV5-1; 7 bases line up with TRBD1. CDR3 size: 16 residues. V trimming: 4 bases; J trimming: 0 bases; junction bases outside the gene matches: 8. The germline V gene has CDR1 SGHRS and CDR2 YFSETQ. CDR3 residues: CASSTGTAFSTDTQYF. Written as DNA, the CDR3 is TGCGCCAGCAGCACCGGGACAGCGTTTAGCACAGATACGCAGTATTTT.

This clonotype was recorded at least ten times. This rearrangement joins TRBV5-1 to TRBJ1-2, with a tentative D call TRBD1 (5 bases). CDR3 length equals 13 residues. Germline CDR1 and CDR2: SGHRS and YFSETQ. V was trimmed by 2 bases and J by 6 bases, leaving 11 bases between them. CDR3 in DNA: TGCGCCAGCAGCTTCGCTGGGGGGGATGGCTACACCTTC. Translating it yields CASSFAGGDGYTF. Based on the CDR3 plus reference TRBV5-1 and TRBJ1-2, the full variable domain is KAGVTQTPRYLIKTRGQQVTLSCSPISGHRSVSWYQQTPGQGLQFLFEYFSETQRNKGNFPGRFSGRQFSNSRSEMNVSTLELGDSALYLCASSFAGGDGYTFGSGTRLTVV.

This clonotype was observed a few times. This chain links TRBV10-1 with TRBJ2-1, with 8 bases lining up with TRBD1. The CDR3 spans 15 residues. From germline, CDR1 is WNHNN and CDR2 SYGVQD (reference sequence). V shed 6 bases, J shed 6 bases, and the junction held 10 bases outside the gene matches. The CDR3: CASSDTGGKGNEQFF. DNA for the CDR3: TGCGCCAGCAGCGACACAGGGGGTAAGGGCAATGAGCAGTTCTTC.

This clonotype was recorded many times. The chain has TRBV20-1 and TRBJ2-1, with unresolved D. CDR3 length equals 12 residues. V lost 3 bases to trimming and J lost 7 bases, with 10 bases between them. Per the germline V gene, CDR1 is DFQATT and CDR2 is SNEGSKA (reference sequence). The CDR3 is CSAREIGNEQFF. The DNA of the CDR3 is TGCAGTGCTAGGGAAATCGGGAATGAGCAGTTCTTC.

As concerns this clonotype: A much larger clone differs by one base, so this may be a read error. This chain uses TRBV20-1 with TRBJ1-5; D is undetermined. This CDR3 contains 12 residues. Germline lookup yields CDR1 DFQATT and CDR2 SNEGSKA (reference sequence). CDR3 nucleotide sequence: TGCAGTGCTAGGGGGAGCAATCAGCCCCCGCATTTT. Its translation: CSARGSNQPPHF.

There are many counts of this clonotype. The chain employs TRBV19 and TRBJ2-3, with 14 positions matching TRBD2. The CDR3 is 18 residues long. The trim removed 4 bases at V and 5 bases at J, leaving 11 bases unmatched. CDR1 and CDR2 (germline): LNHDA, SQIVND (reference sequence). The CDR3 nucleotides read TGTGCCAGTAGTACCCTAGCGACTAGCGGGGGGGTCAAAGATACGCAGTATTTT. Encoded protein: CASSTLATSGGVKDTQYF.

This clonotype was found many times. The chain uses TRBV5-1 and TRBJ2-6; D possibly corresponds to TRBD2 (6 bases). This CDR3 contains 18 residues. Germline-derived CDR1 and CDR2 are SGHRS and YFSETQ. The V end lost 0 bases, the J end lost 0 bases, and 13 bases lay between the germline ends. The DNA of the CDR3 is TGCGCCAGCAGCTTGGTAAGGAGGGGTTTCTCTGGGGCCAACGTCCTGACTTTC. Amino acids: CASSLVRRGFSGANVLTF.

The chain employs TRBV7-4 and TRBJ1-5, with D hard to call. The germline V gene has CDR1 SGHVT and CDR2 SQSDAQ. V lost 5 bases and J lost 4, with 12 bases in between. The CDR3 covers 14 residues. The chain's CDR3 is CASSASQENQPQHF. The CDR3 nucleotides read TGTGCCAGCAGCGCCTCGCAGGAGAATCAGCCCCAGCATTTT.

This clonotype was detected ten times or more. V is TRBV19 and J is TRBJ2-7; the match to TRBD1 covers 7 bases. CDR3 length: 15 residues. V gave up 4 bases and J gave up 2 bases; unmatched junction bases: 8. Germline lookup yields CDR1 LNHDA and CDR2 SQIVND (reference sequence). The CDR3 is CASSTFTGQAYEQYF. The CDR3 DNA sequence: TGTGCCAGTAGTACCTTCACTGGACAGGCCTACGAGCAGTACTTC.

The chain recombines TRBV4-2 with TRBJ2-1; no clear D gene. V lost 0 bases, J lost 5 bases, and 11 bases lay in between. Germline values: CDR1 LGHNA, CDR2 YNFKEQ. CDR3 length: 15 amino acids. The CDR3 protein is CASSQDQQNHNEQFF. As DNA, the CDR3 is TGTGCCAGCAGCCAAGACCAGCAGAACCACAATGAGCAGTTCTTC.

This clonotype has ten or more counts. The chain recombines TRBV18 with TRBJ2-7; possibly TRBD1 for D (6 bases). The CDR3 spans 15 residues. The germline gives CDR1 KGHSH, CDR2 LQKENI. The V end lost 5 bases, the J end lost 1 base, and 15 bases lay between the germline ends. CDR3 bases: TGTGCCAGCTCATCTCGGGACACTCTTTCCTACGAGCAGTACTTC. Translating gives CASSSRDTLSYEQYF.

This clonotype has a count of ten or more. The chain combines TRBV11-3 with TRBJ2-5; D is unresolved. Germline V lookup: CDR1 SGHNT, CDR2 YENEEA. The CDR3 has 13 residues. V was trimmed by 4 bases and J by 5 bases, leaving 11 bases between them. The CDR3 loop is CASSSKVGETQYF. In DNA form, the CDR3 reads TGTGCCAGCAGCTCCAAGGTCGGGGAGACCCAGTACTTC.

CDR3 coding DNA: TGTGCCTGGGGGACAGGAGACTACGAGCAGTACTTC. It translates to CAWGTGDYEQYF. The chain recombines TRBV24-1 with TRBJ2-7, with 8 bases identical to TRBD1. The V gene end was trimmed by 12 bases and the J gene end by 3 bases; junction bases not matched to a gene: 6. This CDR3 is built from 12 residues. Germline V gene data show CDR1 as KGHDR and CDR2 as SFDVKD.

There are many counts of this clonotype. The V call is TRBV6-4, the J call TRBJ2-2, with 7 bases that match TRBD1. The CDR3 consists of 16 residues. Germline values: CDR1 MRHNA, CDR2 SNTAGT. The junction had 9 bases not matched to a gene; V was cut back by 2 bases and J by 6 bases. For the CDR3, the DNA is TGTGCCAGCAGTGACGGGGCACAGGGGTTGGCCGGGGAGCTGTTTTTT. It encodes CASSDGAQGLAGELFF.

The chain is built from TRBV6-2 or TRBV6-3 and TRBJ1-5, with D unresolved. V was cut by 2 bases and J by 3 bases, with 5 bases left in between. This CDR3 is built from 13 residues. Germline V lookup: CDR1 MNHEY, CDR2 SVGEGT. The CDR3 reads CASSYSYNQPQHF. CDR3 DNA: TGTGCCAGCAGTTACAGCTACAATCAGCCCCAGCATTTT.

A few counts support this clonotype. The V and J genes are TRBV3-1 and TRBJ2-2, with 7 bases identical to TRBD1. Trimming cost V 0 bases and J 1 base; bases outside gene matches: 2. The CDR3 runs 16 residues. Per germline, CDR1 LGHDT and CDR2 YNNKEL (reference sequence). This CDR3 reads CASSQEGQMNTGELFF. CDR3 nucleotides: TGTGCCAGCAGCCAAGAGGGACAGATGAACACCGGGGAGCTGTTTTTT.

At least ten counts were recorded for this clonotype. The chain joins TRBV7-9 to TRBJ2-7; D perhaps matches TRBD1 (6 bases). Per the germline V gene, CDR1 is SEHNR and CDR2 is FQNEAQ (reference sequence). The CDR3 is made up of 14 amino acids. Between the trimmed V and J ends, which lost 3 bases and 5 bases, there was a span of 14 bases. The CDR3 region has the DNA TGTGCCAGCAGCTTGGCAGGGGAACGTCACGAGCAGTACTTC. Its translation: CASSLAGERHEQYF.

The gene calls are TRBV2 and TRBJ1-4; 10 bases are shared with TRBD1. The CDR3 sequence is 14 residues long. V dropped 8 bases and J dropped 14; count of bases not matched to a gene: 14. Germline CDR1 is SNHLY and CDR2 is FYNNEI. As DNA, the CDR3 is TGTGCCAGCGGGGGGACAGGGGCCCCCGGGGATCTGTTTTTT. It encodes CASGGTGAPGDLFF.

In this sample, this clonotype turned up many times. The chain joins TRBV10-3 to TRBJ2-7; a possible D gene is TRBD1 (6 bases). This CDR3 has 12 amino acids. V was shortened by 7 bases and J by 6 bases, with 13 bases between the two germline ends. Germline V gene sequence: CDR1 ENHRY, CDR2 SYGVKD. DNA for the CDR3: TGTGCCATCATGACAGGAAGGGGCGAGCAGTACTTC. Translated, it gives CAIMTGRGEQYF.

The sample holds many counts of this clonotype. The gene calls are TRBV12-3 or TRBV12-4 and TRBJ2-7; 10 bases match TRBD1. V lost 3 bases, J lost 5 bases, and 1 base stayed unmatched. The CDR3 contains 13 residues. The CDR3 is CASSFDRGHEQYF. CDR3 nucleotides: TGTGCCAGCAGTTTTGACAGGGGGCACGAGCAGTACTTC.

This clonotype showed up just a few times. The chain is built from TRBV6-5 and TRBJ2-6, with 8 bases matching TRBD1. V shed 10 bases and J 4 bases; nucleotides not matched to a gene: 9. CDR3 length equals 15 residues. Germline assignment: CDR1 MNHEY and CDR2 SVGAGI. The CDR3 sequence is CATRQGSGGANVLTF. The CDR3 nucleotides read TGTGCCACCAGACAGGGGTCAGGGGGGGCCAACGTCCTGACTTTC.

The J gene is TRBJ1-2, the V gene TRBV19; 7 bases are a match to TRBD1. Germline loops: CDR1 LNHDA, CDR2 SQIVND (reference sequence). This CDR3 has 12 residues. J lost 4 bases, V lost 10 bases, and 6 bases had no gene match. The CDR3 region has the DNA TGTGCCACCGGGACAGCCCTCTATGGCTACACCTTC. Its translation is CATGTALYGYTF.

There are a few counts of this clonotype. The chain links TRBV2 to TRBJ1-1; the match to TRBD1 covers 8 bases. V lost 3 bases and J lost 4; bases outside the gene matches: 1. The length of the CDR3 is 13 residues. In germline, CDR1 is SNHLY, CDR2 FYNNEI. CDR3 amino acids: CASSDRGLTEAFF. The CDR3 coding sequence is TGTGCCAGCAGTGACAGGGGGCTCACTGAAGCTTTCTTT. The entire variable domain, with the rest obtained from reference TRBV2 and TRBJ1-1, is as follows: EPEVTQTPSHQVTQMGQEVILRCVPISNHLYFYWYRQILGQKVEFLVSFYNNEISEKSEIFDDQFSVERPDGSNFTLKIRSTKLEDSAMYFCASSDRGLTEAFFGQGTRLTVV.